This TCR beta chain was sequenced for a study of PD-1 blockade in classical Hodgkin lymphoma. In every patient, relapse followed autologous stem cell transplantation, while exposure to brentuximab vedotin differed. CD4+ T cells were purified from thawed PBMCs by negative selection. Data came from immunoSEQ multiplex PCR; TCRdb stores just in-frame clones and leaves some out. Among approximately 28,000 clones listed, about 83% were seen once. The TCR originated in a human donor with classical Hodgkin lymphoma. Sequences were derived from CD4+ T cells from blood, sampled at baseline.

CDR3 DNA: TGTGCCAGCAGTTTGGAATCCGGGAGTCAAGAGACCCAGTACTTC. It encodes CASSLESGSQETQYF. The chain recombines TRBV28 with TRBJ2-5, with D perhaps matching TRBD2 (6 bases). The ends were cut back, 3 bases at V and 2 bases at J, with 13 bases in the middle. The CDR3 is made up of 15 amino acids. Per germline, CDR1 MDHEN and CDR2 SYDVKM.